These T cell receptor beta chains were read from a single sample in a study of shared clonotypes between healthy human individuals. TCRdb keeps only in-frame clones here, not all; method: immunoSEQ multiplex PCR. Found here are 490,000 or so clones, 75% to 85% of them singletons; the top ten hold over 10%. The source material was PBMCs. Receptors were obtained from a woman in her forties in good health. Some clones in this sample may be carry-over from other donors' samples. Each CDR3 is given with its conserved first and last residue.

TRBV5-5 CASSYLRDYTDTQYF
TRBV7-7 CASSLGLGGVHEQYF
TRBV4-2 CASSQDRGRELADTQYF
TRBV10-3 CAGGGRDTGELFF
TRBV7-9 CASSLMSGGRTEAFF
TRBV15 CATSRGFERATNEKLFF
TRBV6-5 CASRPDRGHQPQHF
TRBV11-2 CASSPTLAKNIQYF
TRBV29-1 CSVRQGAGEQFF
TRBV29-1 CSVEELMGERGGYTF
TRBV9 CASSVREGNSGANVLTF
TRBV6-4 CASSDGSAGEQYF
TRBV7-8 CASSLGRTSGTDTQYF
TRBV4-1 CASSPLAGNYGYTF
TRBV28 CASNPGVGTEAFF
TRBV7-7 CASSIAGEETQYF
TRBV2 CASTYRQDFTEAFF
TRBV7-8 CASSPSSTDTQYF
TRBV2 CASSPLEVGLETQYF
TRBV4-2 CASSQAGGSAVDTQYF
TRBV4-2 CASSSSRLASSNEQFF
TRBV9 CASSVGGKSTGELFF
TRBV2 CASRDGEFSYEQYF
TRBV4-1 CASSQVSEGNTIYF
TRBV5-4 CASSPRGDRGSEAFF
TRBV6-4 CASSVWDKGDWSNQPQHF
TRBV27 CASSNPVTSGRFHEQYF
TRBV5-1 CASSTGLAGSTDTQYF
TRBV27 CASTITGGGSQPQHF
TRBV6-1 CASSEWLGMNEKLFF
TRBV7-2 CASSTGLAGDGYEQYF
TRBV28 CARRTSGRAEYTQYF
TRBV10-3 CAIRADREGEKLFF
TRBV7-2 CARTGGGQPQHF
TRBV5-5 CASSFEGRSNQPQHF
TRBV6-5 CATGSGRWNEQFF